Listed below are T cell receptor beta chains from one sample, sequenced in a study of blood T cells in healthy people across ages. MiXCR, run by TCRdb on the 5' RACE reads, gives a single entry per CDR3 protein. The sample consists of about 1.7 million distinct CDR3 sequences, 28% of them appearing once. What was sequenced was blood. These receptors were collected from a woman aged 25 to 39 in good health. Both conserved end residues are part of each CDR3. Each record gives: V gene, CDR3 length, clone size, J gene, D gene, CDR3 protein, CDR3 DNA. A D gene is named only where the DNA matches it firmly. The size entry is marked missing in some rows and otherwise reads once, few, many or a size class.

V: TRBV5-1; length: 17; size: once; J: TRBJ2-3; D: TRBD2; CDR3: CASSPPGGGRSTDTQYF; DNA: TGCGCCAGCAGCCCTCCGGGAGGAGGGAGATCGACAGATACGCAGTATTTT
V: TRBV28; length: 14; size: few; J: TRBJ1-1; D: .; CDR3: CASRVTGRRGEAFF; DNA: TGTGCCAGCAGGGTAACAGGGAGAAGAGGTGAAGCTTTCTTT
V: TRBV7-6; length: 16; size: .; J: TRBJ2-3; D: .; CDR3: CASSKQLGPSTDTQYF; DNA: TGTGCCAGCAGCAAGCAACTAGGGCCAAGCACAGATACGCAGTATTTT
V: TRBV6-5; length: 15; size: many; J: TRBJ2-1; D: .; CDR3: CASRARLNVDNEQFF; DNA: TGTGCCAGCAGGGCTAGGCTAAATGTTGACAATGAGCAGTTCTTC
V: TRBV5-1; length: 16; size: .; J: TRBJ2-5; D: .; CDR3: CASSLQRGGTEETQYF; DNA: TGCGCCAGCAGCTTACAGAGGGGCGGAACAGAAGAGACCCAGTACTTC
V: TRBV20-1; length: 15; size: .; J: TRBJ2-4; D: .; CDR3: CSASWQKLAKNIQYF; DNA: TGCAGTGCTAGTTGGCAGAAATTAGCCAAAAACATTCAGTACTTC
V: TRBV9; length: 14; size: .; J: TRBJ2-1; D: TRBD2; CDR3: CASSAPGLATEQFF; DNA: TGTGCCAGCAGCGCGCCGGGACTAGCGACCGAGCAGTTCTTC
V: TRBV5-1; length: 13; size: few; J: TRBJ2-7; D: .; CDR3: CASSNLGSREQYF; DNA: TGCGCCAGCAGCAACCTCGGAAGTCGCGAGCAGTACTTC
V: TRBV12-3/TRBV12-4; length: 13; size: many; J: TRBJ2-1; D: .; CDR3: CASRRGSYNEQFF; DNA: TGTGCCAGCAGGCGGGGCTCCTACAATGAGCAGTTCTTC
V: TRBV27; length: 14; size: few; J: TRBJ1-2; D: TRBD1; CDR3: CASSVDRDGGGYTF; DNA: TGTGCCAGCAGCGTTGACAGGGATGGGGGAGGCTACACCTTC
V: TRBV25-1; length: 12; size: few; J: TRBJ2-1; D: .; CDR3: CASSPQVNEQFF; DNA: TGTGCCAGCAGTCCCCAGGTGAATGAGCAGTTCTTC